This record concerns one T cell receptor (beta chain) sequence. This record belongs to a study of control samples from healthy donors and cancer patients. Using immunoSEQ multiplex PCR, the repertoire was profiled, and TCRdb retains in-frame clones only, with some absent. The sample contains about 76,000 clones, 89% of which appear only once. The CDR3 loop spans 13 amino acids. V lost 6 bases and J lost 1, with 9 bases in between. Per germline, CDR1 MNHEY and CDR2 SMNVEV (reference sequence). The specimen was PBMCs. This clonotype was obtained from a woman between 45 and 60 years old with colorectal cancer. The gene calls are TRBV27 and TRBJ1-1; possible D gene TRBD1, 5 bases. The CDR3 reads CASRRGGNTEAFF. The CDR3 coding sequence is TGTGCCAGCAGACGCGGGGGGAACACTGAAGCTTTCTTT.